The present entry profiles one T cell receptor (beta chain) with its context. The data originate from a study of shared clonotypes between healthy human individuals. The CDR3 is made up of 14 amino acids. Per the germline V gene, CDR1 is KGHSH and CDR2 is LQKENI. The V and J ends lost 4 bases and 6 bases, in that order; junction bases with no gene match: 4. Measured with immunoSEQ multiplex PCR; TCRdb has only the in-frame clones, and not every one. The sample holds a few hundred thousand clones, roughly 96% seen once. Researchers reported that CD8 memory united CD45RO+ cells with CCR7-negative CD45RA+ TemRA cells.

The origin of this receptor is a man between 25 and 39 years old in good health. This chain links TRBV18 with TRBJ2-1, with 9 bases identical to TRBD2. Material for sequencing was memory CD8+ T cells sorted from blood. Subset: CD45RO+ cells pooled with CCR7-negative TemRA cells. The CDR3 DNA reads as TGTGCCAGCTCACTAGCGGGAGAAATCAATGAGCAGTTCTTC. Encoded protein: CASSLAGEINEQFF.